These 9 T cell receptor beta chains share one sample of origin, sequenced in a study of cytomegalovirus exposure and HLA in healthy donors. Amplification used 60 Vbeta primers and 13 Jbeta primers. Libraries were prepared by immunoSEQ multiplex PCR; TCRdb keeps only in-frame clonotypes and omits some of them. The sample yields 140,000 to 150,000 clones, about 64% seen once. The material sequenced was PBMCs. These receptors were obtained from a man in his sixties in good health and CMV-seronegative.

The count of this clone is one. CDR3 bases: TGTGCCAGTAGTGCCGCGTTGTTGGACAGGTCCTACGAGCAGTACTTC. Its protein is CASSAALLDRSYEQYF. V is TRBV19 and J is TRBJ2-7; 7 bases align to TRBD1. J was trimmed by 1 base and V by 5 bases; bases with no gene match: 11. The CDR3 runs to 16 residues. CDR1 is LNHDA, CDR2 SQIVND, per germline (reference sequence).

The rearrangement joins TRBV10-1 to TRBJ2-1, with D possibly being TRBD2 (7 bases). The CDR3 spans 19 residues. V was cut by 1 base and J by 5 bases, with 24 bases left in between. Looked up from germline, CDR1 is WNHNN and CDR2 is SYGVQD (reference sequence). The chain's CDR3 is CASSEWGGGGREWHNEQFF. In nucleotides, the CDR3 is TGCGCCAGCAGTGAGTGGGGAGGGGGGGGGCGGGAGTGGCACAATGAGCAGTTCTTC.

V gene TRBV28 combines with J gene TRBJ1-1; D is unclear. The CDR3 is 16 residues long. Germline CDR1 is MDHEN and CDR2 is SYDVKM. Trimming stripped 2 bases from V and 4 bases from J, with 17 bases between. CDR3 region: CASSLGWTFRATEAFF. The CDR3 DNA is TGTGCCAGCAGTTTAGGGTGGACTTTTAGAGCCACTGAAGCTTTCTTT.

V and J are TRBV30 and TRBJ1-5; the match to TRBD1 covers 8 bases. Germline V CDR1 and CDR2: GTSNPN, SVGIG (reference sequence). This CDR3 has 18 amino acids. The CDR3 spells CVCLSGAGGPSSNQPQHF. CDR3 DNA: TGTGTCTGCCTAAGTGGGGCAGGGGGCCCCTCTAGCAATCAGCCCCAGCATTTT.

The CDR3 DNA follows: TGTGCCAGCAGCCCTTTAGCGGGAGGGCCTTACGAGCAGTACTTC. Residues: CASSPLAGGPYEQYF. The gene calls are TRBV14 and TRBJ2-7, with TRBD2 matching 11 bases. Germline values: CDR1 SGHDN, CDR2 FVKESK. The CDR3 sequence is 15 residues long. The V gene end was trimmed by 4 bases and the J gene end by 4 bases; junction bases not matched to a gene: 6.

The chain uses TRBV7-2 and TRBJ2-6; TRBD2 aligns across 8 bases. The CDR3 extends over 16 amino acids. Germline V CDR1 and CDR2: SGHTA, FQGNSA. With V trimmed by 2 bases and J by 2 bases, 2 bases remained unmatched. This CDR3 is CASSLYSGAGANVLTF. CDR3 bases: TGTGCCAGCAGCTTATATAGCGGGGCTGGGGCCAACGTCCTGACTTTC.

The genes are TRBV5-8 and TRBJ2-7, with 9 bases fitting TRBD1. J gave up 7 bases and V 1 base, and 3 bases lay outside the gene matches. CDR1 and CDR2 (germline): SGHTS, YDEGEE. The CDR3 consists of 13 residues. The CDR3 DNA sequence: TGTGCCAGCAGCTTGCGGACAGGGGCTGAGCAGTACTTC. Protein sequence: CASSLRTGAEQYF.

This clone appeared a few times. The gene calls are TRBV7-6 and TRBJ2-5; TRBD1 agrees at 7 bases. Germline CDR1 is SGHVS and CDR2 is FNYEAQ. CDR3 size: 14 residues. Trimming took 3 bases from V and 5 from J; bases not matched to a gene: 6. Here the CDR3 DNA reads TGTGCCAGCAGCTTGGGACAGAGGGCTGAGACCCAGTACTTC. Translating it yields CASSLGQRAETQYF.

The CDR3 DNA reads as TGTGCCAGCAGCCAAGGACAGTGGAGGGAGCTGTTTTTT. This codes for CASSQGQWRELFF. The V gene is TRBV4-2, the J gene TRBJ2-2, with D possibly matching TRBD1 (5 bases). The CDR3 consists of 13 residues. The germline gives CDR1 LGHNA, CDR2 YNFKEQ. V lost 1 base to trimming and J lost 9 bases, with 9 bases between them.